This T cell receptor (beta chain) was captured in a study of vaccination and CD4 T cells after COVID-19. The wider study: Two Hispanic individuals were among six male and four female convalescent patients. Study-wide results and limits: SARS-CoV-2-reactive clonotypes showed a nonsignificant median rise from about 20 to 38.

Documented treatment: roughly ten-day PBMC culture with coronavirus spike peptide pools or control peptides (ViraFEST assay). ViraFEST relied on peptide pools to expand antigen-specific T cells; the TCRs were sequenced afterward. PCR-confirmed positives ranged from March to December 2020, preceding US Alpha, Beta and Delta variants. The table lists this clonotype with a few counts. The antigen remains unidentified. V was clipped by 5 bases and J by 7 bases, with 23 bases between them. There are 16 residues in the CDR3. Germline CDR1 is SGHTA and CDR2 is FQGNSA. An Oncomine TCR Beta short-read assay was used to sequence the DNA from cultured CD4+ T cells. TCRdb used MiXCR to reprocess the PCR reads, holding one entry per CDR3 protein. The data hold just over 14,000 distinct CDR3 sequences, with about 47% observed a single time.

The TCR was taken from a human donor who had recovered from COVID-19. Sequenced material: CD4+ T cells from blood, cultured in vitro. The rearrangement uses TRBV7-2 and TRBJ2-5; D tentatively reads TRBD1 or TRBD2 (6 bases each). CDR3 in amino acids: CASSTGYLGGRGTQYF. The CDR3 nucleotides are TGTGCCAGCAGCACCGGCTACCTCGGGGGCCGTGGGACCCAGTACTTC.